Following are 26 T cell receptor beta chains from one sample sequenced in a study of blood T cell repertoires in COVID-19. Clones were read by immunoSEQ multiplex PCR, and TCRdb kept only the in-frame ones, dropping some. This repertoire shows about 180,000 clones, 87% found once; its top ten account for approximately 12%. The specimen was peripheral blood. The receptors come from a woman between 65 and 79 years old with COVID-19, enrolled during active disease.

V is TRBV7-9 and J is TRBJ1-2, with D tentatively TRBD1 (6 bases). The CDR3 is 15 residues long. Deletions cut 0 bases from V and 5 bases from J, with 13 bases between. Germline V gene sequence: CDR1 SEHNR, CDR2 FQNEAQ (reference sequence). CDR3 coding DNA: TGTGCCAGCAGCTTAGCAGGCCCAGGGGTTTATGGCTACACCTTC. Translated, it gives CASSLAGPGVYGYTF.

V gene TRBV10-3 combines with J gene TRBJ2-7; D unresolved. This CDR3 comprises 12 residues. V was trimmed by 10 bases and J by 6 bases, leaving 16 bases between them. The germline V gene encodes CDR1 ENHRY and CDR2 SYGVKD. The CDR3 reads CATSLGVGEQYF. The CDR3 nucleotides are TGTGCCACCAGCCTAGGCGTTGGCGAGCAGTACTTC.

V is TRBV21-1 and J is TRBJ2-7; the table assigns TRBD1, which was not confirmed against the DNA. TRBV21-1 is a recognized pseudogene. The CDR3 loop spans 15 amino acids. The CDR3 sequence is CASSKAETGGCEQYF. CDR3 bases: TGTGCCAGCAGCAAAGCGGAGACAGGGGGCTGCGAGCAGTACTTC.

CDR3 coding DNA: TGTGCCAGCAGCTTGCGCGGAGGGAACGGGGAGCTGTTTTTT. This sequence encodes CASSLRGGNGELFF. V usage is TRBV5-5 and J usage is TRBJ2-2; the D gene is possibly TRBD2 (6 bases). This CDR3 is built from 14 residues. CDR1 and CDR2 from the germline V gene are SGHKS and YYEKEE (reference sequence). The V end lost 1 base, the J end lost 7 bases, and 11 bases lay between the germline ends.

CDR3 coding DNA: TGTGCCAGCAGCTTAGCACAGTCCTACGAGCAGTACTTC. This sequence encodes CASSLAQSYEQYF. The rearrangement joins TRBV7-9 to TRBJ2-7; no clear D. Germline loops: CDR1 SEHNR, CDR2 FQNEAQ (reference sequence). The CDR3 runs 13 residues. Trimming removed 0 bases from V and 1 base from J, with 4 bases in between. Using reference TRBV7-9 and TRBJ2-7 for the parts outside the CDR3, the full variable domain is DTGVSQNPRHKITKRGQNVTFRCDPISEHNRLYWYRQTLGQGPEFLTYFQNEAQLEKSRLLSDRFSAERPKGSFSTLEIQRTEQGDSAMYLCASSLAQSYEQYFGPGTRLTVT.

This rearrangement joins TRBV20-1 to TRBJ2-2, with D perhaps TRBD2 (5 bases). CDR3 length equals 14 residues. With 3 bases removed from V and 0 bases from J, the gap between germline ends came to 8 bases. Germline V gives CDR1 DFQATT, CDR2 SNEGSKA (reference sequence). The CDR3 reads CSASEGSNTGELFF. The CDR3 nucleotides are TGCAGTGCTAGTGAGGGCTCGAACACCGGGGAGCTGTTTTTT.

The gene calls are TRBV15 and TRBJ1-4; 7 bases match TRBD1. The CDR3 has 17 amino acids. J gave up 0 bases and V 1 base, and 5 bases lay outside the gene matches. Germline V gene lookup returns CDR1 LNHNV and CDR2 YYDKDF (reference sequence). DNA of the CDR3: TGTGCCACCAGCAGAGGACAGGGCAGGGCAACTAATGAAAAACTGTTTTTT. It specifies CATSRGQGRATNEKLFF.

V gene TRBV2 combines with J gene TRBJ2-7; TRBD2 matches 7 bases. V lost 8 bases, J lost 2 bases, and 12 bases stayed unmatched. The CDR3 spans 15 residues. Germline loops: CDR1 SNHLY, CDR2 FYNNEI. This CDR3 reads CASLPGTGLTYEQYF. DNA of the CDR3: TGTGCCAGCCTGCCTGGGACGGGACTAACCTACGAGCAGTACTTC.

This clone was detected once. The chain is built from TRBV7-2 and TRBJ2-3; 9 bases are a match to TRBD1. Germline V CDR1 and CDR2: SGHTA, FQGNSA. J gave up 4 bases and V 4 bases, and 6 bases lay outside the gene matches. The CDR3 spans 15 residues. CDR3 sequence (DNA): TGTGCCAGCAGCTCGCAGACAGGGGGACCAGATACGCAGTATTTT. This sequence encodes CASSSQTGGPDTQYF.

The chain combines TRBV7-3 with TRBJ2-2, with TRBD1 identical over 8 bases. J was trimmed by 6 bases and V by 5 bases; bases with no gene match: 5. This CDR3 contains 14 residues. The germline V gene has CDR1 SGHTA and CDR2 FQGTGA. The chain's CDR3 is CASSRTGLAGELFF. The DNA for the CDR3 is TGTGCCAGCAGCCGGACAGGGCTCGCCGGGGAGCTGTTTTTT. Full variable domain (missing parts from reference TRBV7-3 and TRBJ2-2): GAGVSQTPSNKVTEKGKYVELRCDPISGHTALYWYRQSLGQGPEFLIYFQGTGAADDSGLPNDRFFAVRPEGSVSTLKIQRTERGDSAVYLCASSRTGLAGELFFGEGSRLTVL.

This chain uses TRBV18 with TRBJ1-2, with TRBD1 matching over 9 bases. Germline V lookup: CDR1 KGHSH, CDR2 LQKENI. V lost 6 bases and J lost 8; bases outside the gene matches: 13. This CDR3 comprises 15 residues. CDR3 nucleotide sequence: TGTGCCAGCTCCCGAACCCGGGACAGGGCAAGCGGCTACACCTTC. It specifies CASSRTRDRASGYTF. Based on the CDR3 plus reference TRBV18 and TRBJ1-2, the full variable domain is NAGVMQNPRHLVRRRGQEARLRCSPMKGHSHVYWYRQLPEEGLKFMVYLQKENIIDESGMPKERFSAEFPKEGPSILRIQQVVRGDSAAYFCASSRTRDRASGYTFGSGTRLTVV.

The CDR3, as DNA: TGTGCCAGCAGCCAGACTAGCGGAAGCTCCTACGAGCAGTACTTC. Its translation is CASSQTSGSSYEQYF. The V call is TRBV11-3, the J call TRBJ2-7, with 9 bases that match TRBD2. The CDR3 spans 15 residues. The ends lost 5 bases at V and 0 bases at J; junction bases unmatched: 5. Germline V lookup: CDR1 SGHNT, CDR2 YENEEA.

The V gene is TRBV27, the J gene TRBJ2-1; 11 bases agree with TRBD1. The junction had 8 bases not matched to a gene; V was cut back by 6 bases and J by 7 bases. Germline lookup yields CDR1 MNHEY and CDR2 SMNVEV (reference sequence). The CDR3 sequence is 15 residues long. CDR3 sequence (DNA): TGTGCCAGCAGAGTTGCGGGACAGGGGGGAAATGAGCAGTTCTTC. It yields the protein CASRVAGQGGNEQFF.

The chain links TRBV15 to TRBJ2-3; TRBD1 matches at 8 bases. The CDR3 loop spans 14 amino acids. The germline CDR1 and CDR2 sequences are LNHNV and YYDKDF (reference sequence). Trimming took 4 bases from V and 2 from J; bases not matched to a gene: 2. CDR3 coding DNA: TGTGCCACCAGCAAGGGACAGGCCACAGATACGCAGTATTTT. Its translation is CATSKGQATDTQYF.

The CDR3 nucleotides read TGTGCCAGCAGTGAAGCAGCGCCAGGGAACGAGCAGTACTTC. Translation: CASSEAAPGNEQYF. The rearrangement joins TRBV2 to TRBJ2-7; possibly TRBD1 for D (5 bases). This CDR3 has 14 amino acids. CDR1 is SNHLY, CDR2 FYNNEI, per germline. The ends were cut back, 0 bases at V and 5 bases at J, with 11 bases in the middle.

The J gene is TRBJ2-4, the V gene TRBV18, with a possible D match to TRBD1 (6 bases). V dropped 2 bases and J dropped 13 bases, with 15 bases sitting between them. This CDR3 is built from 13 residues. Germline CDR1 is KGHSH and CDR2 is LQKENI. The CDR3 loop is CASSPGANRVQYF. DNA of the CDR3: TGTGCCAGCTCACCAGGGGCCAACAGGGTCCAGTACTTC. Full variable domain (outside the CDR3, taken from reference TRBV18 and TRBJ2-4): NAGVMQNPRHLVRRRGQEARLRCSPMKGHSHVYWYRQLPEEGLKFMVYLQKENIIDESGMPKERFSAEFPKEGPSILRIQQVVRGDSAAYFCASSPGANRVQYFGAGTRLSVL.

The chain uses TRBV19 and TRBJ2-1, with 8 bases lining up with TRBD2. The germline V gene encodes CDR1 LNHDA and CDR2 SQIVND (reference sequence). After removal of 8 bases from V and 3 bases from J, the junction contained 6 bases not matched to a gene. There are 14 residues in the CDR3. The CDR3 sequence is CASRGGRFYNEQFF. CDR3 sequence (DNA): TGTGCCAGTCGGGGCGGGAGGTTCTACAATGAGCAGTTCTTC. Full variable domain (missing parts from reference TRBV19 and TRBJ2-1): DGGITQSPKYLFRKEGQNVTLSCEQNLNHDAMYWYRQDPGQGLRLIYYSQIVNDFQKGDIAEGYSVSREKKESFPLTVTSAQKNPTAFYLCASRGGRFYNEQFFGPGTRLTVL.

This chain joins TRBV7-8 and TRBJ2-1; 9 bases line up with TRBD1. Trimming took 2 bases from V and 7 from J; bases not matched to a gene: 9. CDR1 is SGHVS and CDR2 is FQNEAQ in the germline V gene. The length of the CDR3 is 16 residues. CDR3 bases: TGTGCCAGCAGCTTACAACAGGGGGCTGTCGGAAATGAGCAGTTCTTC. Protein product: CASSLQQGAVGNEQFF.

The chain is built from TRBV27 and TRBJ2-7; 7 bases fit TRBD2. There are 15 residues in the CDR3. Germline V CDR1 and CDR2: MNHEY, SMNVEV (reference sequence). Trimming took 4 bases from V and 5 from J; bases not matched to a gene: 11. The CDR3 DNA reads as TGTGCCAGCAGTTCCGGTCGAACGGGAGGCCACGAGCAGTACTTC. As protein: CASSSGRTGGHEQYF.

The chain couples TRBV12-3 or TRBV12-4 to TRBJ1-2; D remains unclear. Trimming removed 7 bases at V and 3 bases at J, with 12 bases between. The CDR3 spans 13 residues. CDR3 DNA sequence: TGTGCCAGCACCCCTACTAATGACTATGGCTACACCTTC. Amino acids: CASTPTNDYGYTF.

Concerning this clone: In the same sample, other DNA sequences code for this CDR3. The chain uses TRBV27 and TRBJ1-5; 8 bases are a match to TRBD1. Trimming took 3 bases from V and 5 from J; bases not matched to a gene: 3. The CDR3 is 14 amino acids. CDR1 and CDR2 (germline): MNHEY, SMNVEV (reference sequence). DNA of the CDR3: TGTGCCAGCAGTTTTTCAGGGGGCGATCAGCCCCAGCATTTT. As protein: CASSFSGGDQPQHF.

The V gene is TRBV29-1, the J gene TRBJ2-7; 8 nucleotides align to TRBD1. Per the germline V gene, CDR1 is SQVTM and CDR2 is ANQGSEA. CDR3 length: 12 amino acids. The ends lost 7 bases at V and 2 bases at J; junction bases unmatched: 4. The CDR3 spells CSAGRGPYEQYF. As DNA, the CDR3 is TGCAGCGCCGGCAGGGGGCCCTACGAGCAGTACTTC.

The chain carries TRBV15 and TRBJ1-3; D is unresolved. In germline, CDR1 is LNHNV, CDR2 YYDKDF (reference sequence). V gave up 0 bases and J gave up 0 bases, with 9 bases separating them. This CDR3 region has 16 residues. The CDR3 spells CATSRDGLNSGNTIYF. The CDR3 nucleotides read TGTGCCACCAGCAGAGATGGACTTAACTCTGGAAACACCATATATTTT.

The chain recombines TRBV6-5 with TRBJ1-3; the D is unclear. CDR1 and CDR2 from the germline V gene are MNHEY and SVGAGI. The CDR3 length is 13 residues. The ends were cut back, 4 bases at V and 7 bases at J, with 11 bases in the middle. The CDR3 sequence: CASSLGDRNTIYF. CDR3 coding DNA: TGTGCCAGCAGTTTGGGAGATCGGAACACCATATATTTT.

The chain joins TRBV15 to TRBJ1-4, with D tentatively TRBD1 (6 bases). Trimming took 0 bases from V and 6 from J, leaving 11 bases between them. Germline-derived CDR1 and CDR2 are LNHNV and YYDKDF (reference sequence). This CDR3 spans 15 amino acids. DNA for the CDR3: TGTGCCACCAGCAGAGATCCGGGGGGCGATGAAAAACTGTTTTTT. Amino acids: CATSRDPGGDEKLFF.

The chain employs TRBV29-1 and TRBJ2-5, with 8 bases matching TRBD2. J gave up 4 bases and V 7 bases, and 14 bases lay outside the gene matches. This CDR3 comprises 15 residues. CDR1 is SQVTM, CDR2 ANQGSEA, per germline. The CDR3 coding sequence is TGCAGCGCCCGGGGGGGTAGCGGGATGGCAGAGACCCAGTACTTC. As protein: CSARGGSGMAETQYF.